This TCR beta chain was documented in a study of blood T cells in healthy people across ages (dated by TCRdb to between 2015 and 2017). With respect to the entire study: In model experiments, roughly one uniquely barcoded TCR beta cDNA molecule per two T cells was captured by template switching. Age-related changes in TCR beta repertoire diversity were measured in the study by deep sequencing normalized with unique cDNA molecular identifiers. Four age groups were formed from the donors: young (average 16 years), middle-aged (approximately 39), aged (more than 55) and long-lived (82). Two additional independent replicas of 1 million unique cDNA reads from the same blood draw were analyzed for two donors (one aged 18 to 30 and one aged 80 or older). Donors of different ages were randomly distributed across sequencing lanes to avoid experimental bias. What the authors observed across the whole study: Estimates of total diversity from one million sequenced T cells were regarded as lower bounds and underestimates. Bulk unsorted PBMC profiling prevented conclusive comparison of naive and antigen-experienced compartments. The long-lived group showed more naive CD4+ T cells, fewer expanded clones and increased TCR diversity than the aged group, suggesting age selection. Observed TCR beta diversity correlated strongly with the percentage of naive T cells measured by flow cytometry. As age increased, observed TCR beta diversity per million T cells dropped in a roughly linear way, and a significant reduction was already evident by age 40. Donor CMV infection status was unknown, potentially confounding age-related changes in expanded clonotypes.

A word on this clonotype: The antigen this receptor binds is unknown. Base qualities are not at hand, and no much larger clone is one base apart.

The library came from 5' RACE. TCRdb records Illumina HiSeq 2500 as the sequencer. A second PCR of about 7 to 12 cycles was run with a J-beta primer mix and a sample-barcoded 5' primer. A template-switch 5' adaptor carrying 12 random nucleotides introduced a unique molecular identifier onto each TCR beta cDNA molecule. Each sample yielded at least 3 million CDR3-containing paired-end reads. The Mint cDNA synthesis kit, primed by a TRBC-specific oligonucleotide, was used to synthesize first-strand cDNA from all RNA. Following uracil-DNA glycosylase treatment, a first 18-cycle PCR with universal primers M1SS and BC2_uni_R was performed on all cDNA. In the authors' own workflow: For normalization, 1 million high-quality reads were randomly selected from each sample, with every read carrying a distinct molecular identifier. Reads with shared molecular identifiers were discarded instead of being binned into consensus sequences. CDR3 identification, clonotype clustering and error correction used MiTCR with a Q25 quality threshold and the strictest error-elimination algorithm. A nonparametric unseen species model using Euler transformation provided a lower-bound estimate of total TCR beta diversity. The raw public data were reprocessed by TCRdb itself: fastp quality trimming at Q25, MiXCR clonotype calling, in-frame beta chains only. All rows with the same CDR3 protein become a single entry with the most common DNA and genes. TCRdb, rather than the study authors, made the V and J calls. This sample is represented by some 900,000 distinct CDR3 sequences; roughly 50% of them were singletons. Over 10% of the sample is in the top ten clones.

The roughly 38 donors, aged roughly 6 to 100 years, were systemically healthy Caucasian individuals from Russia. Approximately 9.7 milliliters of peripheral blood were drawn from each donor into EDTA-treated Vacutainer tubes. Ficoll-Paque density-gradient centrifugation was used to isolate PBMCs, with at least 6.5 million per sample. Total RNA was extracted from PBMCs with Trizol reagent, with at least 5.5 micrograms obtained per sample. The percentages of naive CD45RAhigh/CD27high T cells were determined by flow cytometry on a PBMC aliquot from every donor. Source material: blood. This TCR was recovered from a man aged 25-45 years in good health.

Here the CDR3 is given as CSAPRGGAVYNEQFF. The DNA is as follows: TGCAGTGCCCCACGGGGGGGTGCTGTTTACAATGAGCAGTTCTTC. This chain is built from TRBV20-1 and TRBJ2-1; 8 bases in the middle match TRBD2. Unmatched junction bases come to 11, with V trimmed by 6 bases and J by 4 bases. The CDR3 contains 15 residues, cysteine and phenylalanine counted. The only DNA kept is the CDR3, 45 bases in frame from the first base. In the germline V gene (reference sequence), CDR1 corresponds to DFQATT and CDR2 to SNEGSKA.